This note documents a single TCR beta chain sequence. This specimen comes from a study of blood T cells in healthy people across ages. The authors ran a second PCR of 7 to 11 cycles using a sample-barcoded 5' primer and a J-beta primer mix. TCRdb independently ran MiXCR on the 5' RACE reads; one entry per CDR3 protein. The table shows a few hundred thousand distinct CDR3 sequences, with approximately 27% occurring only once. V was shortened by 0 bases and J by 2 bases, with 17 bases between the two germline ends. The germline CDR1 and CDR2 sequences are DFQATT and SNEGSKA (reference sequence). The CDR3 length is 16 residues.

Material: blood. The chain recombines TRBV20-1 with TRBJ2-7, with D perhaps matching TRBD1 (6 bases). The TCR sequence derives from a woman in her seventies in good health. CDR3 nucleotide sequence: TGCAGTGCTAGAGATTGGGATGCAGGGGACCCCTACGAGCAGTACTTC. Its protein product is CSARDWDAGDPYEQYF.